Listed below are T cell receptor beta chains from one sample, sequenced in a study of blood T cell repertoires in COVID-19. Measured with immunoSEQ multiplex PCR; TCRdb has only the in-frame clones, and not every one. The sample includes 250,000 to 350,000 clones, about 92% of them seen just once. Sequenced sample: PBMCs or T cells enriched from blood (not recorded which). These receptors came from a man between 60 and 75 years old who had recovered from COVID-19. Both conserved end residues are part of each CDR3. A D gene is named only where the DNA matches it firmly. Some rows mark clone size as missing; the rest say once, few, many or name a class of expanded clone.

J gene: TRBJ2-2; clone size: .; V gene: TRBV2; D gene: .; CDR3 protein: CASSYGTGELFF; CDR3 DNA: TGTGCCAGCTCTTACGGCACCGGGGAGCTGTTTTTT
J gene: TRBJ2-3; clone size: .; V gene: TRBV19; D gene: .; CDR3 protein: CASLRSGGTDTQYF; CDR3 DNA: TGTGCCAGCCTCCGGTCAGGGGGGACGGATACGCAGTATTTT
J gene: TRBJ1-6; clone size: .; V gene: TRBV7-8; D gene: .; CDR3 protein: CASNAEPRRSPLHF; CDR3 DNA: TGTGCCAGCAATGCGGAACCGAGGCGGTCACCCCTCCACTTT
J gene: TRBJ2-5; clone size: .; V gene: TRBV14; D gene: .; CDR3 protein: CASSRSGTSPFQETQYF; CDR3 DNA: TGTGCCAGCAGCCGAAGCGGGACATCGCCCTTTCAAGAGACCCAGTACTTC
J gene: TRBJ2-1; clone size: .; V gene: TRBV19; D gene: TRBD1; CDR3 protein: CASSADRASSYNEQFF; CDR3 DNA: TGTGCCAGTAGTGCGGACAGGGCAAGCTCCTACAATGAGCAGTTCTTC
J gene: TRBJ2-1; clone size: .; V gene: TRBV11-2; D gene: TRBD2; CDR3 protein: CASRYRIAGGLGNEQFF; CDR3 DNA: TGTGCCAGCAGATATCGGATAGCGGGAGGACTAGGCAATGAGCAGTTCTTC
J gene: TRBJ2-1; clone size: .; V gene: TRBV20-1; D gene: TRBD2; CDR3 protein: CSASALGRAGGSEQFF; CDR3 DNA: TGCAGTGCTAGTGCCCTAGGGCGGGCGGGGGGCAGTGAGCAGTTCTTC
J gene: TRBJ2-3; clone size: .; V gene: TRBV5-1; D gene: TRBD2; CDR3 protein: CASSARTSGSQTDTQYF; CDR3 DNA: TGCGCCAGCAGCGCTAGGACTAGCGGGAGTCAGACAGATACGCAGTATTTT
J gene: TRBJ2-1; clone size: .; V gene: TRBV10-3; D gene: .; CDR3 protein: CAISRRDSQSNSYNEQFF; CDR3 DNA: TGTGCCATCAGCCGGAGGGACTCACAGAGCAACTCCTACAATGAGCAGTTCTTC
J gene: TRBJ1-5; clone size: .; V gene: TRBV4-2; D gene: .; CDR3 protein: CASSQEVGGDQPQHF; CDR3 DNA: TGTGCCAGCAGCCAAGAAGTCGGGGGGGACCAGCCCCAGCATTTT
J gene: TRBJ2-1; clone size: .; V gene: TRBV24-1; D gene: TRBD2; CDR3 protein: CATSALGGSYNEQFF; CDR3 DNA: TGTGCCACCAGTGCCTTGGGGGGGTCCTACAATGAGCAGTTCTTC
J gene: TRBJ1-1; clone size: .; V gene: TRBV6-5; D gene: .; CDR3 protein: CASSPTGEAFF; CDR3 DNA: TGTGCCAGCAGCCCGACAGGAGAAGCTTTCTTT
J gene: TRBJ2-7; clone size: .; V gene: TRBV9; D gene: .; CDR3 protein: CASSVGGNEQYF; CDR3 DNA: TGTGCCAGCAGCGTAGGCGGGAACGAGCAGTACTTC
J gene: TRBJ2-6; clone size: .; V gene: TRBV10-2; D gene: .; CDR3 protein: CASSGLKSSGANVLTF; CDR3 DNA: TGCGCCAGCAGTGGATTGAAGAGCTCTGGGGCCAACGTCCTGACTTTC
J gene: TRBJ1-1; clone size: once; V gene: TRBV27; D gene: .; CDR3 protein: CASSLFSLEIMNTEAFF; CDR3 DNA: TGTGCCAGCAGTTTATTTTCCCTGGAGATAATGAACACTGAAGCTTTCTTT
J gene: TRBJ2-5; clone size: .; V gene: TRBV7-2; D gene: .; CDR3 protein: CASSITLSSERRETQYF; CDR3 DNA: TGTGCCAGCAGCATAACCCTCTCTAGCGAGCGTCGGGAGACCCAGTACTTC
J gene: TRBJ2-7; clone size: .; V gene: TRBV10-3; D gene: .; CDR3 protein: CAISEGAENEQYF; CDR3 DNA: TGTGCCATCAGTGAGGGGGCGGAAAACGAGCAGTACTTC
J gene: TRBJ2-7; clone size: .; V gene: TRBV5-1; D gene: TRBD2; CDR3 protein: CASSLVPSGDFYEQYF; CDR3 DNA: TGCGCCAGCAGCTTGGTACCCAGCGGGGACTTCTACGAGCAGTACTTC
J gene: TRBJ2-1; clone size: .; V gene: TRBV11-3; D gene: TRBD2; CDR3 protein: CASSSIAGGAYNEQFF; CDR3 DNA: TGTGCCAGCAGCTCAATAGCGGGAGGGGCCTACAATGAGCAGTTCTTC
J gene: TRBJ2-1; clone size: .; V gene: TRBV29-1; D gene: .; CDR3 protein: CSAMTGYRDEQFF; CDR3 DNA: TGCAGCGCTATGACAGGTTATAGGGATGAGCAGTTCTTC
J gene: TRBJ2-7; clone size: .; V gene: TRBV7-9; D gene: TRBD1; CDR3 protein: CASSRGTDSYEQYF; CDR3 DNA: TGTGCCAGCAGCCGAGGGACAGACTCCTACGAGCAGTACTTC
J gene: TRBJ2-2; clone size: .; V gene: TRBV9; D gene: TRBD2; CDR3 protein: CASSVASGSRYTGELFF; CDR3 DNA: TGTGCCAGCAGCGTCGCTAGCGGGAGCCGATACACCGGGGAGCTGTTTTTT
J gene: TRBJ2-1; clone size: .; V gene: TRBV15; D gene: .; CDR3 protein: CATSPSGARGYNEQFF; CDR3 DNA: TGTGCCACCAGTCCAAGTGGGGCACGCGGATACAATGAGCAGTTCTTC
J gene: TRBJ1-2; clone size: .; V gene: TRBV5-5; D gene: TRBD1; CDR3 protein: CASSIWTGDGYTF; CDR3 DNA: TGTGCCAGCAGCATCTGGACAGGGGATGGCTACACCTTC
J gene: TRBJ1-1; clone size: .; V gene: TRBV18; D gene: .; CDR3 protein: CASSPEADGQAFF; CDR3 DNA: TGTGCCAGCTCACCAGAGGCCGACGGCCAAGCTTTCTTT
J gene: TRBJ1-1; clone size: .; V gene: TRBV5-4; D gene: TRBD1; CDR3 protein: CASSLVTGMDTEAFF; CDR3 DNA: TGTGCCAGCAGCTTGGTGACAGGGATGGACACTGAAGCTTTCTTT
J gene: TRBJ1-4; clone size: .; V gene: TRBV19; D gene: .; CDR3 protein: CASSFRQITHTTNEKLFF; CDR3 DNA: TGTGCCAGTAGTTTCCGACAGATCACTCACACAACTAATGAAAAACTGTTTTTT
J gene: TRBJ2-6; clone size: .; V gene: TRBV6-5; D gene: .; CDR3 protein: CASSHRTAGANVLTF; CDR3 DNA: TGTGCCAGCAGTCACCGGACAGCTGGGGCCAACGTCCTGACTTTC
J gene: TRBJ1-2; clone size: few; V gene: TRBV6-5; D gene: .; CDR3 protein: CASSPRRGYGYTF; CDR3 DNA: TGTGCCAGCAGCCCGCGTCGGGGCTATGGCTACACCTTC